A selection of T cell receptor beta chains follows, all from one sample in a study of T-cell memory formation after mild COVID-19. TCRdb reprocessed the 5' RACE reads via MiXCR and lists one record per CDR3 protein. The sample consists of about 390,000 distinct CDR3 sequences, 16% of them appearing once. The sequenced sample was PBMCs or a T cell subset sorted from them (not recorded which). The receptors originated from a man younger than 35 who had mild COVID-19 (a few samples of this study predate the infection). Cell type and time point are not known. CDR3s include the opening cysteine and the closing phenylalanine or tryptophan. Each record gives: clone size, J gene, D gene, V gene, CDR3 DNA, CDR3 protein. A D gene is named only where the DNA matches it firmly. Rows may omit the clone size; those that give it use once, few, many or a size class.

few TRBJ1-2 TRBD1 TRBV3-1 TGTGCCAGCAGCCTCTCGACAGGGGTTCGGTATGGCTACACCTTC CASSLSTGVRYGYTF
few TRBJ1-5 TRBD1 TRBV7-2 TGTGCCAGCAGCTTGGGACAGGCCCAGCATTTT CASSLGQAQHF
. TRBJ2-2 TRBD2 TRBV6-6 TGTGCCAGCAGAAGGACTAGCGGCGGTGGCACCGGGGAGCTGTTTTTT CASRRTSGGGTGELFF
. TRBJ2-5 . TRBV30 TGTGCCTGCCCGGGACCCCAGGGGACCCAGTACTTC CACPGPQGTQYF
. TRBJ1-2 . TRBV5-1 TGCGCCAGCAGCGCTAGTACTTCGTGGGAAGACTACACCTTC CASSASTSWEDYTF
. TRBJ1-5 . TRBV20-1 TGCAGTGCTAGGCACCAGGGCCTCGGAGCTCAGCCCCAGCATTTT CSARHQGLGAQPQHF
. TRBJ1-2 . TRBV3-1 TGTGCCAGCAGCTGGTCAGTTAACTATGGCTACACCTTC CASSWSVNYGYTF
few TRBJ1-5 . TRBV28 TGTGCCAGCAGCGAAAGTAATCAGCCCCAGCATTTT CASSESNQPQHF
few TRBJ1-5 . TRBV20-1 TGCAGTGCCGGGGGTCAGGGTGCCGCCCGCGGCAATCAGCCCCAGCATTTT CSAGGQGAARGNQPQHF
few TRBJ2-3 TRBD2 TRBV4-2 TGTGCCAGCAGCCACCGAGCGGGAGACGTGACGGATACGCAGTATTTT CASSHRAGDVTDTQYF
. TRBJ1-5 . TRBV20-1 TGCAGTGCTAGAGACTTATCAGCCCGACAGGCAAGCAATCAGCCCCAGCATTTT CSARDLSARQASNQPQHF
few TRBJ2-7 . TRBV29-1 TGCAGCGTTGGTGACGCCCGCTACGAGCAGTACTTC CSVGDARYEQYF
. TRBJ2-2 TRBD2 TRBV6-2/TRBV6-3 TGTGCCAGCAGTTACGGAACTAGCGGGGACACCGGGGAGCTGTTTTTT CASSYGTSGDTGELFF
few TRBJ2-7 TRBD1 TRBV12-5 TGTGCTAGTCGGGACAGGCGGTCCTACGAGCAGTACTTC CASRDRRSYEQYF
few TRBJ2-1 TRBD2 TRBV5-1 TGCGCCAGCAGCTTGGAAGCGGGGACTTACAATGAGCAGTTCTTC CASSLEAGTYNEQFF
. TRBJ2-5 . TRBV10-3 TGTGCCATCAGTGCCCCCGGGAGAGAGACCCAGTACTTC CAISAPGRETQYF
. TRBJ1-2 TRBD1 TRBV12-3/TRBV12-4 TGTGCCAGCAGATCTACAGGGGGCAATGGCTACACCTTC CASRSTGGNGYTF
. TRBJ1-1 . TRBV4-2 TGTGCCAGCAGCCGGCACAGTTACACTGAAGCTTTCTTT CASSRHSYTEAFF
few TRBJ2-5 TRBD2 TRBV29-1 TGCAGCGTTGGCGGGGGGCTGGGGACCCAGTACTTC CSVGGGLGTQYF
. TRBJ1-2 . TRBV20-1 TGCAGTGCCCCCAAGAGTCCTAACTATGGCTACACCTTC CSAPKSPNYGYTF
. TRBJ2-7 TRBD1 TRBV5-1 TGCGCCAGCAGGTTGACAGGGGGGCCAAACTACGAGCAGTACTTC CASRLTGGPNYEQYF
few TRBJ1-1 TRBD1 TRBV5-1 TGCGCCAGCAGCGGGCGACAGGGCGGGACTGAAGCTTTCTTT CASSGRQGGTEAFF
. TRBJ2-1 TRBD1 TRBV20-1 TGCAGTGCTAGAGGGACAGGGGATACGACTTACAATGAGCAGTTCTTC CSARGTGDTTYNEQFF
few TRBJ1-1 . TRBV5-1 TGCGCCAGCAGCCCCCAGCAGCTGAACACTGAAGCTTTCTTT CASSPQQLNTEAFF
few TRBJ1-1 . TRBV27 TGTGCCAGCAGTCCTATGTCACTTGGAGGAAGGGCTTTCTTT CASSPMSLGGRAFF
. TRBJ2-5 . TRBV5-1 TGCGCCAGCAGATGGGGGCCCCAAGAGACCCAGTACTTC CASRWGPQETQYF
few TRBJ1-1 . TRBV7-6 TGTGCCAGCAGCTTAGAGGCCTACTCCTCGACCACTGAAGCTTTCTTT CASSLEAYSSTTEAFF
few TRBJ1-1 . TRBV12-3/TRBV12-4 TGTGCCAGCAGAGACAGGTCTGAAGCTTTCTTT CASRDRSEAFF
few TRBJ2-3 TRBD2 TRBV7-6 TGTGCCAGCAGCGATAGCGGGTCCGCAGATACGCAGTATTTT CASSDSGSADTQYF
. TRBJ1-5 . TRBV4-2 TGTGCCAGCAGCCAAGATCTAAGTCAGCCCCAGCATTTT CASSQDLSQPQHF
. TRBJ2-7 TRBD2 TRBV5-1 TGCGCCAGCAGCCGGGGAGGGAGCTACGAGCAGTACTTC CASSRGGSYEQYF
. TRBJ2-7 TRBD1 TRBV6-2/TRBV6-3 TGTGCCAGCAGTGTCAACAGGGGGGACGGGTCCTACGAGCAGTACTTC CASSVNRGDGSYEQYF
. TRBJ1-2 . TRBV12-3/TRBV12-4 TGTGCCAGCAGTTTCACCCGGGGGAGGTATGGCTACACCTTC CASSFTRGRYGYTF
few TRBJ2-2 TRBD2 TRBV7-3 TGTGCCAGCAGCTCTAGCGGGGCCGGGGAGCTGTTTTTT CASSSSGAGELFF
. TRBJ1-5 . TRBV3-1 TGTGCCAGCAGCTTCCTTACTAGCAATCAGCCCCAGCATTTT CASSFLTSNQPQHF
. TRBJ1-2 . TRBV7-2 TGTGCCAGCAGCTTACCGGGGGCAAGGGAGAATAGCTATGGCTACACCTTC CASSLPGARENSYGYTF
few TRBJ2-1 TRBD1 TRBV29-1 TGCAGCGTGTGGACAGGTGGGAGCCCTAATGAGCAGTTCTTC CSVWTGGSPNEQFF
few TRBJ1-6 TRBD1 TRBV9 TGTGCCAGCAGCGAAATCGGACAGGGAGGTAATTCACCCCTCCACTTT CASSEIGQGGNSPLHF
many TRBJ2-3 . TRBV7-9 TGTGCCAGCAGTCGGGGCCCGCCAGGGGATACGCAGTATTTT CASSRGPPGDTQYF
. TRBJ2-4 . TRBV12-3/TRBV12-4 TGTGCCAGCAGTTTTAACAGTTTGTTCATTCAGTACTTC CASSFNSLFIQYF